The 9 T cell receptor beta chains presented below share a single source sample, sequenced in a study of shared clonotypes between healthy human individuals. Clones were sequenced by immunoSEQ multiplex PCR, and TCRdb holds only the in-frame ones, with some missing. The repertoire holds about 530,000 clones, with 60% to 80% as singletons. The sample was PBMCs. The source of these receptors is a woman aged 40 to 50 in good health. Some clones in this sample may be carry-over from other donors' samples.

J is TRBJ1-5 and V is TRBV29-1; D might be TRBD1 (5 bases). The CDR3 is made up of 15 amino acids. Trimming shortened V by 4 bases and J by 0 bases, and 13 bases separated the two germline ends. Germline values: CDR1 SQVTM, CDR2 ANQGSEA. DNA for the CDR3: TGCAGCGTTGCTATAGGGACGAATAGCAATCAGCCCCAGCATTTT. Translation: CSVAIGTNSNQPQHF.

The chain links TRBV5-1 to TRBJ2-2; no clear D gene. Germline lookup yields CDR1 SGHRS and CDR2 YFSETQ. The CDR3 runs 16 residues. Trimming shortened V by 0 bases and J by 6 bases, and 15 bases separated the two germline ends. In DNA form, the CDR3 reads TGCGCCAGCAGCTTGGTTCAGGCATTAGGAGCCGGGGAGCTGTTTTTT. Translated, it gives CASSLVQALGAGELFF.

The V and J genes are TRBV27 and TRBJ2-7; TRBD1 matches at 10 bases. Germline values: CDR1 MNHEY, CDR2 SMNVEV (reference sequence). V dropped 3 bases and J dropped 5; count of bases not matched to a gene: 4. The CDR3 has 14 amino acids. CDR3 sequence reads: CASSFRDRGDEQYF. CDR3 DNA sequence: TGTGCCAGCAGTTTCCGGGACAGGGGAGACGAGCAGTACTTC.

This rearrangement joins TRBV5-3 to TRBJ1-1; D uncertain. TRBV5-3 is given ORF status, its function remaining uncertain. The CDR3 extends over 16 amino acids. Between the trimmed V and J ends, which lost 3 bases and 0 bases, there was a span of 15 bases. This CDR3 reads CARSSPTTTMNTEAFF. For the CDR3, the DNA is TGTGCCAGAAGCTCTCCTACGACAACCATGAACACTGAAGCTTTCTTT.

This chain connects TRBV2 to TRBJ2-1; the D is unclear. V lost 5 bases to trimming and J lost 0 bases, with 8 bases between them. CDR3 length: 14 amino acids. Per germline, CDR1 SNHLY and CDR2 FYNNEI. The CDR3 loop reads CASSLGSSYNEQFF. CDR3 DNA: TGTGCCAGCAGTCTGGGAAGCTCCTACAATGAGCAGTTCTTC.

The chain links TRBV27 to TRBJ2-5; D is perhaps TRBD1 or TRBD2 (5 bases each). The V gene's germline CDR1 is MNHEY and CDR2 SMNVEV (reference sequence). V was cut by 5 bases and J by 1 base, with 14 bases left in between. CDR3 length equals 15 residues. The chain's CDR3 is CASSPRDGLQETQYF. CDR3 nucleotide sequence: TGTGCCAGCAGTCCCCGGGACGGACTCCAAGAGACCCAGTACTTC.

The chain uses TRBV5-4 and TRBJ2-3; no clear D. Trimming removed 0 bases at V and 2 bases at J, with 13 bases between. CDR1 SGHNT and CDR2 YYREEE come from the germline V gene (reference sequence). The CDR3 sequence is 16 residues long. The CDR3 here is CASSLAIGHTTDTQYF. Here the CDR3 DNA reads TGTGCCAGCAGCTTGGCCATTGGTCATACCACAGATACGCAGTATTTT.

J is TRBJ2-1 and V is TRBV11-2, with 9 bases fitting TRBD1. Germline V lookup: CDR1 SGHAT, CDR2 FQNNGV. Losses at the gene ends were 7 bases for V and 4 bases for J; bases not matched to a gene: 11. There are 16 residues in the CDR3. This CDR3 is CASNLGGDRDYNEQFF. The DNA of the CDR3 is TGTGCCAGCAACCTAGGGGGGGACAGGGATTACAATGAGCAGTTCTTC.

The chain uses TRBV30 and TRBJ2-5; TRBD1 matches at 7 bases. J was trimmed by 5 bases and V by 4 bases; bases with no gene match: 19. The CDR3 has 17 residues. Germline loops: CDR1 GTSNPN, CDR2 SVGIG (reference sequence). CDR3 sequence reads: CAWTSLLRGQGRETQYF. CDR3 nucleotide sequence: TGTGCCTGGACGTCCCTCCTTAGGGGGCAAGGGCGGGAGACCCAGTACTTC.